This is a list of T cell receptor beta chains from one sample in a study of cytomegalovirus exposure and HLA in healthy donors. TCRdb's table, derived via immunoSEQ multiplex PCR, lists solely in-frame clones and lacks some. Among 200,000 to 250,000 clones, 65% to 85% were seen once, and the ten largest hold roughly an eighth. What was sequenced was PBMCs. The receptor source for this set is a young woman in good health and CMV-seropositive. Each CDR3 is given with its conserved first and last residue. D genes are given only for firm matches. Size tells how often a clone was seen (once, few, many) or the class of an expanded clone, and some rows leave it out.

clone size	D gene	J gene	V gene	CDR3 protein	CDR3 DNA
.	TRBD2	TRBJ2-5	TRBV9	CASSSLAGGPSETQYF	TGTGCCAGCAGCAGTCTAGCGGGAGGGCCCTCGGAGACCCAGTACTTC
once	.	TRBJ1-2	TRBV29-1	CSDLGPDYGYTF	TGCAGCGACCTCGGGCCCGACTATGGCTACACCTTC
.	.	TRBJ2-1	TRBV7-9	CASSLAPPAPFF	TGTGCCAGCAGCTTAGCTCCCCCGGCCCCCTTCTTC
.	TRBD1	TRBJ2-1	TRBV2	CAIKGDRSYNEQFF	TGTGCCATCAAGGGGGACAGATCCTACAATGAGCAGTTCTTC
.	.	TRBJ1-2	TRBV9	CASTNGGGLGRGGYTF	TGTGCCAGCACAAATGGAGGAGGGTTGGGTCGGGGTGGCTACACCTTC
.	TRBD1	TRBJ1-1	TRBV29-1	CSVQGRNTEAFF	TGCAGCGTACAGGGGCGGAACACTGAAGCTTTCTTT
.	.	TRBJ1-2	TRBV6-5	CASSSQGAPHYGYTF	TGTGCCAGCAGTTCCCAGGGAGCCCCCCACTATGGCTACACCTTC
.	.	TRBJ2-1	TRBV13	CASSEGPYNEQFF	TGTGCCAGCAGCGAGGGACCTTACAATGAGCAGTTCTTC
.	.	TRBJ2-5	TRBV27	CASSLSRQAQETQYF	TGTGCCAGCAGTTTAAGTAGACAGGCTCAAGAGACCCAGTACTTC
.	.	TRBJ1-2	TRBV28	CASSAGGYGYTF	TGTGCCAGCAGTGCGGGGGGTTATGGCTACACCTTC
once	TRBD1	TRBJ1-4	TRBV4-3	CASSQEQGANEKLFF	TGCGCCAGCAGCCAGGAACAGGGGGCAAATGAAAAACTGTTTTTT
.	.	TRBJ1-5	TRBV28	CASSLGSSENVQHF	TGTGCCAGCAGTTTGGGGAGCTCCGAGAATGTTCAGCATTTT
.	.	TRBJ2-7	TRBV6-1	CASSEAERTYSYEQYF	TGTGCCAGCAGTGAAGCCGAGCGCACATACTCCTACGAGCAGTACTTC
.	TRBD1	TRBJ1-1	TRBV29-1	CSVIIDRGASEAFF	TGCAGCGTTATTATAGACAGGGGGGCCAGTGAAGCTTTCTTT
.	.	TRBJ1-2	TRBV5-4	CASSPGRGRETF	TGTGCCAGCAGTCCAGGGAGGGGCCGTGAGACCTTC
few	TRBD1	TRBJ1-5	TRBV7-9	CASSPGQGAQPQHF	TGTGCCAGCAGTCCAGGACAGGGAGCTCAGCCCCAGCATTTT
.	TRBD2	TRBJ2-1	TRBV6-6	CASTLADNEQFF	TGTGCCAGCACCCTAGCGGACAATGAGCAGTTCTTC
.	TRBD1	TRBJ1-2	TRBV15	CATSRDLWDSYGYTF	TGTGCCACCAGCAGAGATCTGTGGGACAGCTATGGCTACACCTTC
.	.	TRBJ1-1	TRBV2	CASTPRGAEAFF	TGTGCCAGCACCCCACGGGGGGCTGAAGCTTTCTTT
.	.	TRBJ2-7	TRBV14	CASSQGAYEQYF	TGTGCCAGCAGCCAAGGGGCCTACGAGCAGTACTTC
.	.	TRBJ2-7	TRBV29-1	CSVLGDSYEQYF	TGCAGCGTTCTCGGGGACTCCTACGAGCAGTACTTC
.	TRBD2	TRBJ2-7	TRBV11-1	CASSIGLAGGAKSEQYF	TGTGCCAGCAGCATAGGACTAGCGGGAGGGGCGAAATCCGAGCAGTACTTC
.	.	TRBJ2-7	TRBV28	CASSTAYEQYF	TGTGCCAGCAGTACCGCCTACGAGCAGTACTTC
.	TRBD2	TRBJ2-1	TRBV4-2	CASSQVGLAGGRNEQFF	TGTGCCAGCAGCCAAGTTGGTCTAGCGGGAGGGCGCAATGAGCAGTTCTTC
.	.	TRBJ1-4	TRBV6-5	CASSYSALATNEKLFF	TGTGCCAGCAGTTACTCGGCCCTTGCAACTAATGAAAAACTGTTTTTT